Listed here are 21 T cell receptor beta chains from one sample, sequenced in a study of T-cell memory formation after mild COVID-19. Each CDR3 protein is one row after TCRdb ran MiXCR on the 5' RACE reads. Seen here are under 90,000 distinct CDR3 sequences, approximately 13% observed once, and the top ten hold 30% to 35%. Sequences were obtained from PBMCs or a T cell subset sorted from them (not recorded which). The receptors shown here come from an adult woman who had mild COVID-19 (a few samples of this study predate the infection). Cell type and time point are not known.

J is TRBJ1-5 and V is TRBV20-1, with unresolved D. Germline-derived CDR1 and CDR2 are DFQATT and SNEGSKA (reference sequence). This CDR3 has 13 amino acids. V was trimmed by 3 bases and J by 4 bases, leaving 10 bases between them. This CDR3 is CSASPWRNQPQHF. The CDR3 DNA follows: TGCAGTGCTAGCCCCTGGCGAAATCAGCCCCAGCATTTT.

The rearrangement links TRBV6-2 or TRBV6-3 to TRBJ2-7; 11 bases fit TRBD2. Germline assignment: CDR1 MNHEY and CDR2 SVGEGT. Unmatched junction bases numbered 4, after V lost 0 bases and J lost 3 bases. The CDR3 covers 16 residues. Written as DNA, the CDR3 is TGTGCCAGCAGTTACTCGTTACTAGCGGGAGACTACGAGCAGTACTTC. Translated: CASSYSLLAGDYEQYF.

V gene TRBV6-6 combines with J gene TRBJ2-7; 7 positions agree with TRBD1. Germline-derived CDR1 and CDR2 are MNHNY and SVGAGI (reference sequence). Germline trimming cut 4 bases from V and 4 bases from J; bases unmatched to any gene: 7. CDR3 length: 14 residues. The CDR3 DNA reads TGTGCCAGCAGTTTCACGGACAGGACATACGAGCAGTACTTC. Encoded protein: CASSFTDRTYEQYF.

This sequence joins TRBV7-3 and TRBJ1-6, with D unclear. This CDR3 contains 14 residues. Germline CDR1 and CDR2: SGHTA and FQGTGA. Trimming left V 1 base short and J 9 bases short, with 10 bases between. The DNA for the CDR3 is TGTGCCAGCAGCTTAAACCCGGGTAGTTCACCCCTCCACTTT. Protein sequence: CASSLNPGSSPLHF.

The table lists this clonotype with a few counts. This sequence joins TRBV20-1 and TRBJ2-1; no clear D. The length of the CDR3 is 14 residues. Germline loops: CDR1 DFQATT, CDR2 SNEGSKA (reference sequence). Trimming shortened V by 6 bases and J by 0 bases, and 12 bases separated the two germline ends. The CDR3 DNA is TGCAGTGCCAGCCCCCTGAGCTCCTACAATGAGCAGTTCTTC. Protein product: CSASPLSSYNEQFF.

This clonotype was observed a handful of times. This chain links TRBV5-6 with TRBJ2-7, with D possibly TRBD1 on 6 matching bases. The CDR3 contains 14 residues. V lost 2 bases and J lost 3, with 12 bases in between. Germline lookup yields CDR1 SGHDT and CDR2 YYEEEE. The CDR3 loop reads CASSLTGTLYEQYF. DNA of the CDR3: TGTGCCAGCAGCTTAACAGGGACCCTCTACGAGCAGTACTTC. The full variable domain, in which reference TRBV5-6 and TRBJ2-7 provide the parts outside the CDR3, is DAGVTQSPTHLIKTRGQQVTLRCSPKSGHDTVSWYQQALGQGPQFIFQYYEEEERQRGNFPDRFSGHQFPNYSSELNVNALLLGDSALYLCASSLTGTLYEQYFGPGTRLTVT.

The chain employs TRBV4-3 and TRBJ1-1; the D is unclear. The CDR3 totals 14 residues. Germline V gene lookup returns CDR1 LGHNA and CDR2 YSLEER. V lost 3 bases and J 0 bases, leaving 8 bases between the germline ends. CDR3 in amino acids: CASSHQYLNTEAFF. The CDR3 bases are TGCGCCAGCAGCCATCAGTACTTGAACACTGAAGCTTTCTTT.

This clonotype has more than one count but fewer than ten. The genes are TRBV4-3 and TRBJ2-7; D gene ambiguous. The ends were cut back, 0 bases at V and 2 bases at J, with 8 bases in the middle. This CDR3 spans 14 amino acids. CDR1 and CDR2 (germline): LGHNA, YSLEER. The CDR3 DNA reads TGCGCCAGCAGCCAAGAACCGGGCGCCTACGAGCAGTACTTC. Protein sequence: CASSQEPGAYEQYF.

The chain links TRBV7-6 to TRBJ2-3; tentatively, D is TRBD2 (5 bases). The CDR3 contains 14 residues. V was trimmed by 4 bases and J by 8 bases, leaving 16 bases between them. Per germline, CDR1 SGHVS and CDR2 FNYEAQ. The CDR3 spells CASSSTLASGTQYF. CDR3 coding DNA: TGTGCCAGCAGCTCTACTCTAGCATCGGGTACGCAGTATTTT.

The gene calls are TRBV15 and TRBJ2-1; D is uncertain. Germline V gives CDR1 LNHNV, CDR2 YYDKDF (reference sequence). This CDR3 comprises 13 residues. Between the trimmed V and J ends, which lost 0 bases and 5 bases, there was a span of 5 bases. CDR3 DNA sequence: TGTGCCACCAGCAGAGACGCAAACAATGAGCAGTTCTTC. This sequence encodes CATSRDANNEQFF.

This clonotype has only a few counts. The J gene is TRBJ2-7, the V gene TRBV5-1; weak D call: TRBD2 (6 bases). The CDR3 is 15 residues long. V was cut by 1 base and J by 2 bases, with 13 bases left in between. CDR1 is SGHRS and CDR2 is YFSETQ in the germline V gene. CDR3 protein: CASSLSGGRTYEQYF. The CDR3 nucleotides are TGCGCCAGCAGCTTGTCAGGAGGGCGGACCTACGAGCAGTACTTC.

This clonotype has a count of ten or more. This chain's CDR3 is CASSAIGVYRQETQYF. The CDR3 bases are TGTGCCAGCAGCGCCATAGGGGTTTACCGTCAAGAGACCCAGTACTTC. The chain joins TRBV7-8 to TRBJ2-5, with D maybe TRBD1 (5 bases). The CDR3 has 16 amino acids. Trimming shortened V by 5 bases and J by 2 bases, and 18 bases separated the two germline ends. Germline V gene sequence: CDR1 SGHVS, CDR2 FQNEAQ.

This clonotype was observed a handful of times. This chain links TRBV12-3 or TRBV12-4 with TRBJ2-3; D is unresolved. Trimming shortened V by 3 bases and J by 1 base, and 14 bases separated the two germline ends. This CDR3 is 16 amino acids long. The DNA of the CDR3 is TGTGCCAGCAGTTTCTTCCCCCCTGAGGGCACAGATACGCAGTATTTT. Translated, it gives CASSFFPPEGTDTQYF.

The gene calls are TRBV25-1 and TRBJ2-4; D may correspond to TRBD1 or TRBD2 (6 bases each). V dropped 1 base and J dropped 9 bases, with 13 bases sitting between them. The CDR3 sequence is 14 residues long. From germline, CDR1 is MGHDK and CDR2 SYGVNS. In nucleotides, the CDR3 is TGTGCCAGCAGTGAATCCACCAGGGGAGGCATTCAGTACTTC. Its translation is CASSESTRGGIQYF.

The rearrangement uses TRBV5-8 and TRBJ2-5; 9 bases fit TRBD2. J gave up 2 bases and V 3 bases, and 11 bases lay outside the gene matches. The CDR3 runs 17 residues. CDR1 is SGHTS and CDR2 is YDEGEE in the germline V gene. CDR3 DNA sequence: TGTGCCAGCAGCTCTCCAAGCGGGGGGAGAATACAAGAGACCCAGTACTTC. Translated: CASSSPSGGRIQETQYF.

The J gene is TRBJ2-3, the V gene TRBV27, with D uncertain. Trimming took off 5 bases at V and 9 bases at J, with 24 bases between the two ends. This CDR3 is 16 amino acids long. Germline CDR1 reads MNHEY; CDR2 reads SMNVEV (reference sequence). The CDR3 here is CASSRQSIDSSSTQYF. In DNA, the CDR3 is TGTGCCAGCAGTCGGCAGTCGATAGACTCCTCATCAACGCAGTATTTT.

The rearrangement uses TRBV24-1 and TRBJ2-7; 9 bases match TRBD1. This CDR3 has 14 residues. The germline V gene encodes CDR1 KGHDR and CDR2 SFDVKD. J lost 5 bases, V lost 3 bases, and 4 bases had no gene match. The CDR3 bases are TGTGCCACCAGTGATAGGACAGGGGCCAACGAGCAGTACTTC. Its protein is CATSDRTGANEQYF.

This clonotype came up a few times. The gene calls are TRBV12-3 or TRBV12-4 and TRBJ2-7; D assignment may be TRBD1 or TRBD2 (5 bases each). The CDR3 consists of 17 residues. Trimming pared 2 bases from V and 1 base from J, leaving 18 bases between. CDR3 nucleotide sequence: TGTGCCAGCAGTTTAAAGGGAGTCGGGGCGCCTTCCTACGAGCAGTACTTC. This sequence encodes CASSLKGVGAPSYEQYF.

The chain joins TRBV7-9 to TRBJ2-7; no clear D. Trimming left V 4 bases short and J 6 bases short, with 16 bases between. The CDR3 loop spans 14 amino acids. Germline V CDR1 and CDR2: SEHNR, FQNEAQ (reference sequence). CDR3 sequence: CASSSIPVAPEQYF. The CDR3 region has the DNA TGTGCCAGCAGCTCAATCCCGGTTGCTCCCGAGCAGTACTTC.

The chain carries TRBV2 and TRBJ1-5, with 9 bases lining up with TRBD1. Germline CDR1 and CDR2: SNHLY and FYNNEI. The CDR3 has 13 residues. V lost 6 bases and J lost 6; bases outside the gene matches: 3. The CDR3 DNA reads TGTGCCAGCAGGGACAGGGGTGGTCAGCCCCAGCATTTT. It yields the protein CASRDRGGQPQHF.

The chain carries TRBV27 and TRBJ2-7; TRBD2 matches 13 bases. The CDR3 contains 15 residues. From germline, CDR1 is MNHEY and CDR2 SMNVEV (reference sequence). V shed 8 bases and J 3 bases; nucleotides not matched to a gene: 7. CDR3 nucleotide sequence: TGTGCCAGCCGATTACTAGCGGGGGGGGTCTACGAGCAGTACTTC. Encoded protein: CASRLLAGGVYEQYF.